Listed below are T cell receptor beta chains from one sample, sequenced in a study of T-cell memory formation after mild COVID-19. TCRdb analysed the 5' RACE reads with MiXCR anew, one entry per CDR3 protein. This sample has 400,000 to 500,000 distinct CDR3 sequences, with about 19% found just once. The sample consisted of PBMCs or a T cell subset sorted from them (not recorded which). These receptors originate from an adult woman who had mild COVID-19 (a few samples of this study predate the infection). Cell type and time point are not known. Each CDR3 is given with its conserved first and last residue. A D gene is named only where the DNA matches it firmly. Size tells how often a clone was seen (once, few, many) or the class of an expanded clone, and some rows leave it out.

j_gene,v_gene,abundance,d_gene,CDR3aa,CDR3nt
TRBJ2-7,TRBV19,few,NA,CASSGPGGRDSYEQYF,TGTGCCAGTAGCGGACCCGGGGGCCGAGACTCCTACGAGCAGTACTTC
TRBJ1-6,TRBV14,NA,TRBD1,CASSHLQGNSPLHF,TGTGCCAGCAGCCATCTACAGGGGAATTCACCCCTCCACTTT
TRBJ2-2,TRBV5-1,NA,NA,CASSLSVPNTGELFF,TGCGCCAGCAGCTTAAGTGTCCCGAACACCGGGGAGCTGTTTTTT
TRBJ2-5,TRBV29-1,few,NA,CSVEEGSKETQYF,TGCAGCGTTGAAGAGGGCAGTAAAGAGACCCAGTACTTC
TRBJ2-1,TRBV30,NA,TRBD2,CAWSTTSGGSYNEQFF,TGTGCCTGGAGTACGACTAGCGGGGGCTCCTACAATGAGCAGTTCTTC
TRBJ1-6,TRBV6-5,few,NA,CASGFDGTRNSPLHF,TGTGCCAGCGGGTTTGACGGGACTCGAAATTCACCCCTCCACTTT
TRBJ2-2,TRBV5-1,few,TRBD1,CASSSGTGTTGELFF,TGCGCCAGCAGCTCCGGGACAGGGACCACCGGGGAGCTGTTTTTT
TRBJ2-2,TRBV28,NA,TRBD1,CASREQGSTGELFF,TGTGCCAGCAGGGAACAGGGGAGCACCGGGGAGCTGTTTTTT
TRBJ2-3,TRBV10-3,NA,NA,CAISPSEGLVTDTQYF,TGTGCCATCAGCCCTTCGGAGGGGCTGGTAACAGATACGCAGTATTTT
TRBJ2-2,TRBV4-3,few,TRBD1,CASSQDRGRGTGELFF,TGCGCCAGCAGCCAAGATAGGGGGCGTGGCACCGGGGAGCTGTTTTTT
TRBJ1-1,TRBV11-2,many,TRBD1,CASSPRQGMNTEAFF,TGTGCCAGCAGCCCTCGACAGGGGATGAACACTGAAGCTTTCTTT
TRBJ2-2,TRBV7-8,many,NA,CAIGTGELFF,TGTGCCATAGGAACCGGGGAGCTGTTTTTT
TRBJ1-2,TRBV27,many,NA,CASSLIFRGGPGHGYTF,TGTGCCAGCAGTTTAATATTTCGTGGGGGGCCAGGGCATGGCTACACCTTC
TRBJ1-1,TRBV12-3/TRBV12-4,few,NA,CASSLSGPTPEAFF,TGTGCCAGCAGTTTATCGGGCCCAACGCCGGAAGCTTTCTTT
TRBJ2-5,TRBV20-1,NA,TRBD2,CSARPPFRLAGGQETQYF,TGCAGTGCTAGACCACCGTTCCGACTAGCGGGGGGCCAAGAGACCCAGTACTTC
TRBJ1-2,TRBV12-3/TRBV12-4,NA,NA,CASSHTTGANYGYTF,TGTGCCAGCAGTCACACGACAGGAGCTAACTATGGCTACACCTTC
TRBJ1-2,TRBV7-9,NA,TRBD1,CASSLDRGPGYTF,TGTGCCAGCAGCTTAGATAGGGGGCCTGGCTACACCTTC
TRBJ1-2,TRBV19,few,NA,CASTRNPTTNYGYTF,TGTGCCAGTACCCGGAACCCAACTACTAACTATGGCTACACCTTC
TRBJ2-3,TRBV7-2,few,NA,CASSRIVSDTQYF,TGTGCCAGCAGCCGAATAGTGTCAGATACGCAGTATTTT
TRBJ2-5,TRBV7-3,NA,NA,CASSPGGPRSQETQYF,TGTGCCAGCAGCCCCGGGGGACCAAGGTCCCAAGAGACCCAGTACTTC
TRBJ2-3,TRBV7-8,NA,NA,CASSRGPGADTQYF,TGTGCCAGCAGTCGTGGACCGGGAGCAGATACGCAGTATTTT
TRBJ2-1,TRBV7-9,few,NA,CASSLGKGGLYNEQFF,TGTGCCAGCAGCTTAGGGAAGGGGGGCCTCTACAATGAGCAGTTCTTC
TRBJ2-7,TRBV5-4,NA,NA,CASSLASRSGYEQYF,TGTGCCAGCAGCTTGGCCAGTAGGTCGGGGTACGAGCAGTACTTC
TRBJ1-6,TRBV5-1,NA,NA,CASSLGAVGVVAYNSPLHF,TGCGCCAGCAGCTTGGGGGCTGTAGGGGTAGTCGCCTATAATTCACCCCTCCACTTT